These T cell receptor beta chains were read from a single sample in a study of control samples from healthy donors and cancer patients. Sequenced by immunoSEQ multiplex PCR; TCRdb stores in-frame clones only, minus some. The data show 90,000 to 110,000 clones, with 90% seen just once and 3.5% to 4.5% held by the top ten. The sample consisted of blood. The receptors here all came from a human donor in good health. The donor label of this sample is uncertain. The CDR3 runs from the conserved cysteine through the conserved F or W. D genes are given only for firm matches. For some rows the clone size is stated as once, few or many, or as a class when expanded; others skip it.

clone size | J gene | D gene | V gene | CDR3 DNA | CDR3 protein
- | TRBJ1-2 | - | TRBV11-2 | TGTGCCAGCAGCTCCTACCCCTTGGTCGGGGGCTACACCTTC | CASSSYPLVGGYTF
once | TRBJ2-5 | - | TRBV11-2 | TGTGCCAGCAGCTTAGACGGAGGGGGCAAAGAGACCCAGTACTTC | CASSLDGGGKETQYF
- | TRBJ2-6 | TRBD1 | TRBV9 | TGTGCCAGCAGCCCAGGGGGCGCTGGGGCCAACGTCCTGACTTTC | CASSPGGAGANVLTF
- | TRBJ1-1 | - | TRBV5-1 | TGCGCCAGCAGGATGACGGTACAGGCGGACACTGAAGCTTTCTTT | CASRMTVQADTEAFF
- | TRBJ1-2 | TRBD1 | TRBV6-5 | TGTGCCAGCAGTTCGACAGGGACCAACTATGGCTACACCTTC | CASSSTGTNYGYTF
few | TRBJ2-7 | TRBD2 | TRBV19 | TGTGCCAGTAGCCCCGGGGGGGCGCAGAACGAGCAGTACTTC | CASSPGGAQNEQYF
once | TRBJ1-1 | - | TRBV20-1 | TGCAGTGCTGCACACACGGGAGCTTTCTTT | CSAAHTGAFF
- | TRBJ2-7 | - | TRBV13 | TGTGCCAGCAGCTTAGGCCGGCAGATTTCTTACGAGCAGTACTTC | CASSLGRQISYEQYF
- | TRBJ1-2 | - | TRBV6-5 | TGTGCCAGCAAAGGCATGGGGGGGTTTTATGGCTACACCTTC | CASKGMGGFYGYTF
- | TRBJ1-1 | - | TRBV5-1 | TGCGCCAGCAGCTCGGTGGCAGATCTCAACACTGAAGCTTTCTTT | CASSSVADLNTEAFF
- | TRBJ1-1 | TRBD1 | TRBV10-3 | TGTGCCATCAGTGAGTTATTTCAGGGGGTGAGGACTGAAGCTTTCTTT | CAISELFQGVRTEAFF
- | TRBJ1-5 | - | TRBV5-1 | TGCGCCAGCAGCTTTAGGGGCGGGGGGCAGCCCCAGCATTTT | CASSFRGGGQPQHF
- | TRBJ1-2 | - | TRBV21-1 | TGTGCCAGCAGCAAAGAGGTGAGGGGGCAAGGATATGGCTACACCTTC | CASSKEVRGQGYGYTF
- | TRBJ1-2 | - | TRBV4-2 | TGTGCCAGCAGCCCCCAGGGAGGGGTATATGGCTACACCTTC | CASSPQGGVYGYTF
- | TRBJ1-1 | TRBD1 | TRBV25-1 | TGTGCCAGCAGGAGGACAGGGGGGCCCACTGAAGCTTTCTTT | CASRRTGGPTEAFF
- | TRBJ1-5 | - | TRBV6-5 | TGTGCCAGCAGACCCGACGGTAGCAATCAGCCCCAGCATTTT | CASRPDGSNQPQHF
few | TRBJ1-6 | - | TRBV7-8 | TGTGCCAGCAGCAGGAGGGGGTGGATGCAGGATAATTCACCCCTCCACTTT | CASSRRGWMQDNSPLHF
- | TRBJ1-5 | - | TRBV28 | TGTGCCACCAAAAGGGGGGGAAGCAATCAGCCCCAGCATTTT | CATKRGGSNQPQHF
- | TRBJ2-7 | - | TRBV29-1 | TGCAGCGTTGTAGGAGGCCCCAGCTCCTACGAGCAGTACTTC | CSVVGGPSSYEQYF
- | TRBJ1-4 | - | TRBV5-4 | TGTGCCAGCAGCCCGGGGGGAACAACTAATGAAAAACTGTTTTTT | CASSPGGTTNEKLFF
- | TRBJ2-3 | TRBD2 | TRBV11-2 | TGTGCCAGCAGCCTGACCCATAGCGGGGGGGCCGGGGCAGATACGCAGTATTTT | CASSLTHSGGAGADTQYF
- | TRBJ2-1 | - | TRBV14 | TGTGCCAGCAGCCACTTGAACAATGAGCAGTTCTTC | CASSHLNNEQFF
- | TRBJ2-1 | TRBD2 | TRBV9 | TGTGCCAGCAGCGTAGTAGCGGGGGGCCAGATCAATGAGCAGTTCTTC | CASSVVAGGQINEQFF
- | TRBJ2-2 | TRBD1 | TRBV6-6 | TGTGCCAGCAGTTACGACAGGGGGGTGAACACCGGGGAGCTGTTTTTT | CASSYDRGVNTGELFF
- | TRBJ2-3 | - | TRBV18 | TGTGCCAGCTCACGAACTCGGGGACCTAGCACAGATACGCAGTATTTT | CASSRTRGPSTDTQYF
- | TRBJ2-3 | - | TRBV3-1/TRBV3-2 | TGTGCCAGCAGCCAAGACGCGGGGGCCGGGTCGGATACGCAGTATTTT | CASSQDAGAGSDTQYF
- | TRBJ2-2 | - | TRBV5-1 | TGCGCCAGCAGCTTGGGCGCTACGAACACCGGGGAGCTGTTTTTT | CASSLGATNTGELFF
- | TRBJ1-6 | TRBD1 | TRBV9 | TGTGCCAGCAGCACCCACCCCTCGGAGGGGGCCTCGACACCCCTCCACTTT | CASSTHPSEGASTPLHF
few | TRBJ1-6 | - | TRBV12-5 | TGTGCTAGTGGTTTGAGGGGGGAGTCACCCCTCCACTTT | CASGLRGESPLHF
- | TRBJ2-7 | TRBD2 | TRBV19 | TGTGCCAGTAGTGTCACTAGCGGGGGGGCAGACGAGCAGTACTTC | CASSVTSGGADEQYF
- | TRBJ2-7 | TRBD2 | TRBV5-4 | TGTGCCAGCAGCTATAGCGGGGCTGACTACGAGCAGTACTTC | CASSYSGADYEQYF
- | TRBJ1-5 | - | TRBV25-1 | TGTGCCAGCAGTGATCCCCGCGAGGATAGCAATCAGCCCCAGCATTTT | CASSDPREDSNQPQHF
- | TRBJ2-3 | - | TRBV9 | TGTGCCAGCAGCGTGGGAGTCTCGCGACGGGGCACAGATACGCAGTATTTT | CASSVGVSRRGTDTQYF
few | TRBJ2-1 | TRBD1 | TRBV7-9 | TGTGCCAGCAGCTTACGGGCAGGGGGCTACAATGAGCAGTTCTTC | CASSLRAGGYNEQFF
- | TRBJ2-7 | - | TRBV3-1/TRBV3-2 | TGTGCCAGCAGCCAAACAGGGGAGGTAGGCTACGAGCAGTACTTC | CASSQTGEVGYEQYF
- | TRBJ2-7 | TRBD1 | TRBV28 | TGTGCCAGCAGTTCGACAGGGCTACGCGAGCAGTACTTC | CASSSTGLREQYF
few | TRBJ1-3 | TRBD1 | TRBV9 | TGTGCCAGCAGCGTAGTCGGGACAGGGGGAAACACCATATATTTT | CASSVVGTGGNTIYF
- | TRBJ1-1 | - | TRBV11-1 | TGTGCCAGCAGAAAAGGACCTATGAACACTGAAGCTTTCTTT | CASRKGPMNTEAFF
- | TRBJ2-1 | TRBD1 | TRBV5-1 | TGCGCCAGCAGCTTGGCCACGACAGGGGGGGATGAGCAGTTCTTC | CASSLATTGGDEQFF
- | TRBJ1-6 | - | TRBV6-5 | TGTGCCAGCAGTTACCATAGCGGGACGGAGAATTCACCCCTCCACTTT | CASSYHSGTENSPLHF
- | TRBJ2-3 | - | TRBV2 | TGTGCCAGCATTAGGGCAGATACGCAGTATTTT | CASIRADTQYF
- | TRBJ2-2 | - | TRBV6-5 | TGTGCCAGCAGGCTGGGGACCACCGGGGAGCTGTTTTTT | CASRLGTTGELFF